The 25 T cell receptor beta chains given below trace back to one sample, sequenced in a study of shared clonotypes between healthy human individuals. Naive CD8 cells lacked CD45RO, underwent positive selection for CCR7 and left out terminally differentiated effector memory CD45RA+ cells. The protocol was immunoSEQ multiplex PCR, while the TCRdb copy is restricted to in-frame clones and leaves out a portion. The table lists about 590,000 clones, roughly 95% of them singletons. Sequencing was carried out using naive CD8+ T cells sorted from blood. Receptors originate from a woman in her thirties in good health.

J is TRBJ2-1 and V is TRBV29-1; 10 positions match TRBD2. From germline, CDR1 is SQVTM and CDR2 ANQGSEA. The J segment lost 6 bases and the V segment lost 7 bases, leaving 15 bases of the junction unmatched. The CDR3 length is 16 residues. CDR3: CSAALRSGRDGNEQFF. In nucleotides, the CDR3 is TGCAGCGCAGCGTTGAGGAGCGGGAGGGACGGCAATGAGCAGTTCTTC.

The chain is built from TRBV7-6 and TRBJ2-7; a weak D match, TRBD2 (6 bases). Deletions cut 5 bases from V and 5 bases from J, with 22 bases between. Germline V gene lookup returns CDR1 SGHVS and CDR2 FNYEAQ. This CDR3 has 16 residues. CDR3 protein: CASSQFKQAPGDEQYF. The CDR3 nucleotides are TGTGCCAGCAGCCAATTTAAACAGGCACCGGGGGACGAGCAGTACTTC.

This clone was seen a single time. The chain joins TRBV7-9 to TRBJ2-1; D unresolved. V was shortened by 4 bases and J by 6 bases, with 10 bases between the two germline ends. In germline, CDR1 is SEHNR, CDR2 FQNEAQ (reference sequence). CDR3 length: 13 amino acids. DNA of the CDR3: TGTGCCAGCAGCTCCCGGGCATCCAATGAGCAGTTCTTC. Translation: CASSSRASNEQFF.

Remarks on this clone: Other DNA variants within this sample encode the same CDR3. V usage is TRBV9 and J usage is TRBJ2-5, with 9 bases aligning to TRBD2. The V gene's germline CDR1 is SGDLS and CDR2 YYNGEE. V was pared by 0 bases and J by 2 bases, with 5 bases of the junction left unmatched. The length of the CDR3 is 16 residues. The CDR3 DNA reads TGTGCCAGCAGCGTAGGTACTAGCGGGTTACAAGAGACCCAGTACTTC. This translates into CASSVGTSGLQETQYF.

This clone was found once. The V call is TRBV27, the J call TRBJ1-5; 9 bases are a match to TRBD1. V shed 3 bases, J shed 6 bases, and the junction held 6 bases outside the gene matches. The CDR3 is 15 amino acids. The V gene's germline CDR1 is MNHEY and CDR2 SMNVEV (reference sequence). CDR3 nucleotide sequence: TGTGCCAGCAGTTTGGGGACAGGGATCGGTCAGCCCCAGCATTTT. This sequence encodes CASSLGTGIGQPQHF.

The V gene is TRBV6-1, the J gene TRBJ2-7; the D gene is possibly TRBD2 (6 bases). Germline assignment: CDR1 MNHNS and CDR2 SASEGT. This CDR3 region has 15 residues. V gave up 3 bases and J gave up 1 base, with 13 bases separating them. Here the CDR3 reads CASSDQRANSYEQYF. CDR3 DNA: TGTGCCAGCAGTGACCAGCGGGCCAATTCCTACGAGCAGTACTTC.

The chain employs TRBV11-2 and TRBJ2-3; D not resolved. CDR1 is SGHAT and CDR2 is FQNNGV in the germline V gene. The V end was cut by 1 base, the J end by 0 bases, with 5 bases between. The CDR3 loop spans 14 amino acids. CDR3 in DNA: TGTGCCAGCAGCTTAGTTACTAGCACAGATACGCAGTATTTT. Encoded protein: CASSLVTSTDTQYF.

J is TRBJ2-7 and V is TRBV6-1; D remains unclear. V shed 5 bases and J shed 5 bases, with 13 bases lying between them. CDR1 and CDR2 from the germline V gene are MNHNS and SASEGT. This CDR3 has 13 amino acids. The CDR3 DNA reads TGTGCCAGCAGTAGGCTACAGAGCGACGAGCAGTACTTC. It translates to CASSRLQSDEQYF.

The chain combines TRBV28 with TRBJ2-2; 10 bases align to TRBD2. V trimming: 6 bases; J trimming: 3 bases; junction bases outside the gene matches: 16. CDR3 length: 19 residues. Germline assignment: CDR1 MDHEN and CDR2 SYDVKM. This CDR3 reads CASRRSGRAAERDTGELFF. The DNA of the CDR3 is TGTGCCAGCAGGAGAAGCGGGAGGGCCGCAGAGAGGGACACCGGGGAGCTGTTTTTT. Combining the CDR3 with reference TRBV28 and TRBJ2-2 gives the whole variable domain DVKVTQSSRYLVKRTGEKVFLECVQDMDHENMFWYRQDPGLGLRLIYFSYDVKMKEKGDIPEGYSVSREKKERFSLILESASTNQTSMYLCASRRSGRAAERDTGELFFGEGSRLTVL.

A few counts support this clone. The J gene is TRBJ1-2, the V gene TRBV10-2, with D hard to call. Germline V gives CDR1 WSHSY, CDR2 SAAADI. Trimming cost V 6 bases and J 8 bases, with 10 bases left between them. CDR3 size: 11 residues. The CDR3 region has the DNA TGCGCCAGCAGCGGAGGGTCCGGCTACACCTTC. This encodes CASSGGSGYTF.

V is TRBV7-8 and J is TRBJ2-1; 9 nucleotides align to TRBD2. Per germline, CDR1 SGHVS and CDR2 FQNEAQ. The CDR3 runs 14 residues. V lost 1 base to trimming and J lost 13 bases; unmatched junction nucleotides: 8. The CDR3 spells CASSLGGGRADQFF. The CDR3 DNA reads TGTGCCAGCAGCTTAGGTGGCGGGAGGGCCGATCAGTTCTTC.

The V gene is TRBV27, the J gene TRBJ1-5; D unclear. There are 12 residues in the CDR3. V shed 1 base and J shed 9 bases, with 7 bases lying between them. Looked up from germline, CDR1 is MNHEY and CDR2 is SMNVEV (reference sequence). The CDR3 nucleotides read TGTGCCAGCAGTTTATTGGAGGGGCCCCAGCATTTT. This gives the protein CASSLLEGPQHF.

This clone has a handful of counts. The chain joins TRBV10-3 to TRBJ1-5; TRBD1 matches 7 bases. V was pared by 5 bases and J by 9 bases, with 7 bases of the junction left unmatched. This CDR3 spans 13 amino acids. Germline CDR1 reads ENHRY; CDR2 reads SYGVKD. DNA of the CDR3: TGTGCCATCAGTAGGGACAGTAGAGCGCCCCAGCATTTT. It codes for CAISRDSRAPQHF.

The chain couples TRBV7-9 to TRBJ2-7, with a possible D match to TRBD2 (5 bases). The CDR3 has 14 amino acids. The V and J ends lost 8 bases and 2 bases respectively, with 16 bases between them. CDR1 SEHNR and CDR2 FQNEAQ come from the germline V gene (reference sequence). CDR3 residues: CASSPPDYTYEQYF. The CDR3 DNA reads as TGTGCCAGCTCCCCTCCAGACTATACCTACGAGCAGTACTTC.

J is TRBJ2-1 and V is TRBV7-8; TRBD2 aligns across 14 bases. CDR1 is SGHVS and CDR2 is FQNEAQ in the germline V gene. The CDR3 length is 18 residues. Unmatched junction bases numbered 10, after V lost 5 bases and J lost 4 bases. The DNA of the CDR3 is TGTGCCAGCAGCATGGGACTAGCGGGAGCTACGGATTACAATGAGCAGTTCTTC. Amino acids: CASSMGLAGATDYNEQFF.

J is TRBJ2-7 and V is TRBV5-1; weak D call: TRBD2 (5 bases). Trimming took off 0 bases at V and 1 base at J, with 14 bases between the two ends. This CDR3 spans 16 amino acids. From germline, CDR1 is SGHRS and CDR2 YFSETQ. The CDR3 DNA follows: TGCGCCAGCAGCTTGGAGCCCTCTAAGCGGTCCTACGAGCAGTACTTC. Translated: CASSLEPSKRSYEQYF.

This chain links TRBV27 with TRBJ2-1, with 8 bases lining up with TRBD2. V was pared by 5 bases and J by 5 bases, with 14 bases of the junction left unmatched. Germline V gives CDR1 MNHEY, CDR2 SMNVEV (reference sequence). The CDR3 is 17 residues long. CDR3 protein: CASSQNPRLANHNEQFF. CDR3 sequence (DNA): TGTGCCAGCAGTCAAAACCCCCGACTAGCGAATCACAATGAGCAGTTCTTC.

The CDR3 bases are TGTGCCAGCGGACCCCTCCTAGTGAGCTCCTACAATGAGCAGTTCTTC. Amino acids: CASGPLLVSSYNEQFF. This chain uses TRBV14 with TRBJ2-1; D call uncertain. Germline V CDR1 and CDR2: SGHDN, FVKESK. With 8 bases removed from V and 0 bases from J, the gap between germline ends came to 17 bases. The CDR3 is made up of 16 amino acids.

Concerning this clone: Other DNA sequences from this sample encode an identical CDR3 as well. The CDR3 region has the DNA TGTGCCAGCAGTCTGACAGGAGCAAACTATGGCTACACCTTC. It yields the protein CASSLTGANYGYTF. The gene calls are TRBV27 and TRBJ1-2; possibly TRBD1 for D (6 bases). CDR1 is MNHEY and CDR2 is SMNVEV in the germline V gene (reference sequence). The V end lost 5 bases, the J end lost 2 bases, and 12 bases lay between the germline ends. CDR3 length: 14 residues.

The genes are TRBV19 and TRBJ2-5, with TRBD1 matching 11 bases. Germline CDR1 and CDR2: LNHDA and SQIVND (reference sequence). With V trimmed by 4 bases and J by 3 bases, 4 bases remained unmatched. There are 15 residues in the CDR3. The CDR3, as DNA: TGTGCCAGTAGTAGCCGGACAGGGGGCGAAGAGACCCAGTACTTC. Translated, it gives CASSSRTGGEETQYF.

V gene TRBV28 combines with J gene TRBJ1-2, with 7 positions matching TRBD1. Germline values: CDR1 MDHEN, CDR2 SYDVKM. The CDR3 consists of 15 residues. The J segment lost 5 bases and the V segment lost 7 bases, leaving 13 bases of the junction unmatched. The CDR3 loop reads CASIARTGSIYGYTF. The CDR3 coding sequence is TGTGCCAGCATCGCCCGGACAGGCAGTATTTATGGCTACACCTTC.

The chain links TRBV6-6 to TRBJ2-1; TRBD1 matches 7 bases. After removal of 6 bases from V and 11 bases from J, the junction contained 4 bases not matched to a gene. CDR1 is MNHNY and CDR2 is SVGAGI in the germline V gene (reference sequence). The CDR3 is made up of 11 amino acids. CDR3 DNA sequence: TGTGCCAGCAGACAGGGGAAGAAGCAGTTCTTC. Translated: CASRQGKKQFF.

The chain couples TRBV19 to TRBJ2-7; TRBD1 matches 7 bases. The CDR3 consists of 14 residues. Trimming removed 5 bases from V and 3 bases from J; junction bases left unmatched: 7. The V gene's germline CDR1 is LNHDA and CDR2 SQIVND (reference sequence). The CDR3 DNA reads TGTGCCAGTAGTGTAGCCGGGACAGACTACGAGCAGTACTTC. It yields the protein CASSVAGTDYEQYF.

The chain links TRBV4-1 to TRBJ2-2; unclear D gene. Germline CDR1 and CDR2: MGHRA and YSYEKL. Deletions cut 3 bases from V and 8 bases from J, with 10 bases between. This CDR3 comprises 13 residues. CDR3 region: CASSHREEGELFF. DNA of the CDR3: TGCGCCAGCAGCCATAGGGAAGAAGGGGAGCTGTTTTTT.

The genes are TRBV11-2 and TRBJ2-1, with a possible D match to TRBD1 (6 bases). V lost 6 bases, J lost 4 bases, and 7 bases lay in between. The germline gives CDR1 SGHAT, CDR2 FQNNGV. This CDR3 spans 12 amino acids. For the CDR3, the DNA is TGTGCCAGCAGAGGGACATACAATGAGCAGTTCTTC. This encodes CASRGTYNEQFF.